Listed here are 23 T cell receptor beta chains from one sample, sequenced in a study of blood T cell repertoires in COVID-19. Sequencing used immunoSEQ multiplex PCR; TCRdb keeps in-frame clones, though not all of them. The repertoire consists of 80,000 to 95,000 clones, with 75% to 90% occurring once and the leading ten covering roughly 3.1%. The sequenced sample consisted of peripheral blood. The receptor source for this set is a woman aged 45-65 years with active or convalescent COVID-19.

The chain has TRBV29-1 and TRBJ1-1; 9 nucleotides align to TRBD1. J gave up 4 bases and V 3 bases, and 0 bases lay outside the gene matches. Germline V gives CDR1 SQVTM, CDR2 ANQGSEA. The CDR3 has 12 residues. The CDR3 spells CSVETGGTEAFF. The DNA for the CDR3 is TGCAGCGTTGAGACAGGGGGCACTGAAGCTTTCTTT.

This clone was observed a single time. The chain recombines TRBV30 with TRBJ2-5; D ambiguous. CDR1 and CDR2 (germline): GTSNPN, SVGIG (reference sequence). Trimming pared 0 bases from V and 3 bases from J, leaving 5 bases between. The CDR3 is 12 amino acids. As DNA, the CDR3 is TGTGCCTGGAGTGTATTAAAAGAGACCCAGTACTTC. It translates to CAWSVLKETQYF.

The chain joins TRBV5-6 to TRBJ2-1, with TRBD2 matching 11 bases. With 1 base clipped from V and 15 bases from J, the junction kept 9 bases outside the gene matches. Per germline, CDR1 SGHDT and CDR2 YYEEEE. The CDR3 extends over 14 amino acids. CDR3 in DNA: TGTGCCAGCAGCTTGAAACTAGCGGGGGCGTCTCTGTTCTTC. As protein: CASSLKLAGASLFF.

The CDR3 region has the DNA TGTGCCAGAAGCTTGGTCCCAACGGTCAGCAATCAGCCCCAGCATTTT. Protein: CARSLVPTVSNQPQHF. The genes are TRBV5-3 and TRBJ1-5; D not resolved. TRBV5-3 is known as an ORF, though its function is uncertain. There are 16 residues in the CDR3. Trimming took 0 bases from V and 1 from J, leaving 11 bases between them.

This clone showed up just once. The V and J genes are TRBV6-1 and TRBJ1-5, with a tentative D call TRBD1 (5 bases). The V gene's germline CDR1 is MNHNS and CDR2 SASEGT. This CDR3 comprises 12 residues. V shed 3 bases and J shed 6 bases, with 6 bases lying between them. The CDR3 sequence: CASSDRVQPQHF. In nucleotides, the CDR3 is TGTGCCAGCAGTGACAGGGTTCAGCCCCAGCATTTT.

The chain employs TRBV10-3 and TRBJ2-7; 8 positions agree with TRBD1. Trimming cost V 6 bases and J 5 bases; bases outside gene matches: 6. The CDR3 is 13 amino acids. In germline, CDR1 is ENHRY, CDR2 SYGVKD. The CDR3 sequence: CAIRDRGENEQYF. The CDR3, as DNA: TGTGCCATCAGAGACAGGGGCGAAAACGAGCAGTACTTC.

This clone has just one count. This chain uses TRBV9 with TRBJ2-1; 11 bases are shared with TRBD1. V shed 1 base, J shed 3 bases, and the junction held 6 bases outside the gene matches. Germline lookup yields CDR1 SGDLS and CDR2 YYNGEE. The CDR3 contains 17 residues. Here the CDR3 DNA reads TGTGCCAGCAGCGTACGGGTGGGGACAGGGGGCTACAATGAGCAGTTCTTC. Amino acid sequence: CASSVRVGTGGYNEQFF.

J is TRBJ2-3 and V is TRBV4-1; weak D call: TRBD2 (7 bases). The CDR3 is 15 amino acids. Trimming stripped 4 bases from V and 2 bases from J, with 13 bases between. CDR1 and CDR2 (germline): MGHRA, YSYEKL. The CDR3 nucleotides are TGCGCCAGCAGCCTGGCGGGGGCCTACACAGATACGCAGTATTTT. Protein sequence: CASSLAGAYTDTQYF.

V and J are TRBV4-3 and TRBJ1-6, with D maybe TRBD1 (5 bases). Germline V gives CDR1 LGHNA, CDR2 YSLEER. Deletions cut 0 bases from V and 9 bases from J, with 6 bases between. CDR3 length: 13 amino acids. The chain's CDR3 is CASSQDGGSPLHF. The CDR3 DNA is TGCGCCAGCAGCCAAGACGGGGGTTCACCCCTCCACTTT.

The V call is TRBV6-5, the J call TRBJ2-1, with TRBD1 matching 7 bases. The CDR3 spans 12 residues. V trimming: 6 bases; J trimming: 8 bases; junction bases outside the gene matches: 4. Germline V gene sequence: CDR1 MNHEY, CDR2 SVGAGI. The CDR3 coding sequence is TGTGCCAGCAGCGACAGGGTCGATGAGCAGTTCTTC. Residues: CASSDRVDEQFF.

This clone was seen a few times. The chain combines TRBV2 with TRBJ2-1; 11 nucleotides agree with TRBD2. The germline V gene has CDR1 SNHLY and CDR2 FYNNEI. J gave up 8 bases and V 11 bases, and 14 bases lay outside the gene matches. The CDR3 totals 15 residues. This CDR3 reads CASLELAGAEDEQFF. In DNA form, the CDR3 reads TGTGCCTCCTTGGAACTAGCGGGGGCCGAGGATGAGCAGTTCTTC.

A single count supports this clone. The chain employs TRBV25-1 and TRBJ2-7; the match to TRBD2 covers 8 bases. In germline, CDR1 is MGHDK, CDR2 SYGVNS. The CDR3 runs 15 residues. V was pared by 3 bases and J by 4 bases, with 8 bases of the junction left unmatched. CDR3 DNA sequence: TGTGCCAGCAGTGATCGACTAGCGCAAGTGTACGAGCAGTACTTC. It codes for CASSDRLAQVYEQYF.

This rearrangement joins TRBV24-1 to TRBJ2-1; TRBD2 aligns across 10 bases. The germline CDR1 and CDR2 sequences are KGHDR and SFDVKD. Trimming at V came to 3 bases and at J to 15 bases, leaving 10 bases not matched to a gene. This CDR3 has 14 amino acids. CDR3 residues: CATSDGGTSENRFF. In DNA form, the CDR3 reads TGTGCCACCAGTGATGGGGGGACTAGCGAGAATCGGTTCTTC.

The V gene is TRBV15, the J gene TRBJ2-1, with 11 bases aligning to TRBD2. The germline V gene encodes CDR1 LNHNV and CDR2 YYDKDF (reference sequence). The junction had 5 bases not matched to a gene; V was cut back by 4 bases and J by 6 bases. This CDR3 region has 15 residues. For the CDR3, the DNA is TGTGCCACCAGCATTAGCGGGGGGGCTACCAATGAGCAGTTCTTC. Amino acid sequence: CATSISGGATNEQFF.

This chain connects TRBV9 to TRBJ1-1; the D is unclear. CDR3 length equals 16 residues. The germline CDR1 and CDR2 sequences are SGDLS and YYNGEE. Trimming took off 2 bases at V and 3 bases at J, with 17 bases between the two ends. CDR3 DNA: TGTGCCAGCAGCGTGAGTCCACTCATGATGGACACTGAAGCTTTCTTT. Protein: CASSVSPLMMDTEAFF. The whole variable domain, filled in from reference TRBV9 and TRBJ1-1, reads DSGVTQTPKHLITATGQRVTLRCSPRSGDLSVYWYQQSLDQGLQFLIQYYNGEERAKGNILERFSAQQFPDLHSELNLSSLELGDSALYFCASSVSPLMMDTEAFFGQGTRLTVV.

V is TRBV7-6 and J is TRBJ1-3; TRBD1 aligns across 8 bases. V dropped 5 bases and J dropped 0; count of bases not matched to a gene: 3. The CDR3 is 15 residues long. CDR1 SGHVS and CDR2 FNYEAQ come from the germline V gene. The chain's CDR3 is CASSKTGGSGNTIYF. Written as DNA, the CDR3 is TGTGCCAGCAGCAAAACAGGGGGCTCTGGAAACACCATATATTTT.

The chain couples TRBV7-6 to TRBJ2-1, with D unclear. The V gene's germline CDR1 is SGHVS and CDR2 FNYEAQ. The CDR3 extends over 17 amino acids. V shed 0 bases and J shed 0 bases, with 12 bases lying between them. The CDR3 bases are TGTGCCAGCAGCTTAGCTTCCCAGCGACTCTCCTACAATGAGCAGTTCTTC. This encodes CASSLASQRLSYNEQFF.

The gene calls are TRBV7-2 and TRBJ1-4; 10 positions agree with TRBD1. The V segment lost 5 bases and the J segment 1 base; nucleotides outside the gene matches: 13. The CDR3 is made up of 19 amino acids. Germline CDR1 reads SGHTA; CDR2 reads FQGNSA. The CDR3 nucleotides read TGTGCCAGCAGCAAGAGCCCCGGGACAGGGGCGGGAACTAATGAAAAACTGTTTTTT. It codes for CASSKSPGTGAGTNEKLFF. The full variable domain, rest sourced from reference TRBV7-2 and TRBJ1-4, is GAGVSQSPSNKVTEKGKDVELRCDPISGHTALYWYRQSLGQGLEFLIYFQGNSAPDKSGLPSDRFSAERTGGSVSTLTIQRTQQEDSAVYLCASSKSPGTGAGTNEKLFFGSGTQLSVL.

The chain couples TRBV6-1 to TRBJ2-7; TRBD2 might be the D (6 bases). CDR1 and CDR2 from the germline V gene are MNHNS and SASEGT. V was clipped by 2 bases and J by 3 bases, with 8 bases between them. This CDR3 has 13 residues. In nucleotides, the CDR3 is TGTGCCAGCAGTGAACTTAGCGGCTACGAGCAGTACTTC. It codes for CASSELSGYEQYF.

This clone appeared a single time. The genes are TRBV7-9 and TRBJ2-1, with no clear D. The V gene's germline CDR1 is SEHNR and CDR2 FQNEAQ (reference sequence). This CDR3 has 12 residues. Trimming left V 5 bases short and J 8 bases short, with 10 bases between. Here the CDR3 reads CASSPRFDEQFF. CDR3 coding DNA: TGTGCCAGCAGCCCACGGTTCGATGAGCAGTTCTTC.

The chain combines TRBV5-1 with TRBJ1-1; D is ambiguous. V was clipped by 3 bases and J by 7 bases, with 25 bases between them. CDR1 and CDR2 (germline): SGHRS, YFSETQ. The CDR3 is made up of 17 amino acids. CDR3 region: CASSSVPQSAHPGEAFF. Written as DNA, the CDR3 is TGCGCCAGCAGCTCGGTCCCTCAGTCGGCCCATCCGGGTGAAGCTTTCTTT.

V is TRBV11-2 and J is TRBJ1-1; D remains unclear. Germline V lookup: CDR1 SGHAT, CDR2 FQNNGV. Trimming cost V 1 base and J 2 bases, with 8 bases left between them. This CDR3 is 14 amino acids long. Here the CDR3 DNA reads TGTGCCAGCAGCTTAGGCGGACTTAACACTGAAGCTTTCTTT. It yields the protein CASSLGGLNTEAFF.

CDR3 amino acids: CASSRLSRVGTEAFF. DNA for the CDR3: TGCGCCAGCAGCCGTTTGTCCAGGGTAGGGACTGAAGCTTTCTTT. This chain joins TRBV5-1 and TRBJ1-1; perhaps TRBD1 as D (5 bases). There are 15 residues in the CDR3. V lost 4 bases and J lost 5, with 18 bases in between. Germline CDR1 is SGHRS and CDR2 is YFSETQ.